This T cell receptor beta chain was documented in a study of shared clonotypes between healthy human individuals. Study-wide context: A donor's plate count was three for CD4 naive and three for CD4 memory; CD8 naive had two and CD8 memory one.

This clone was counted a single time. Its antigen is as yet unknown. The CDR3 runs to 13 residues. Germline-derived CDR1 and CDR2 are SGHDN and FVKESK. V gave up 2 bases and J gave up 6 bases, with 11 bases separating them. Per the authors' pipeline: ImmunoSEQ supplied junction-only sequences lacking quality scores, so filtering was different. Profiling relied on immunoSEQ multiplex PCR, and the TCRdb table lists in-frame clones only, not all of them. That table furnishes V, J and clone size, whereas the DNA furnished D and trimming. The repertoire includes roughly 1,100,000 clones, 60% to 80% of them detected once, and approximately 1.5% sits in the top ten. Findings of the study overall: Measured sharing among donors was expected to vary with sequencing depth.

CD4+ cells underwent separation, giving CD45RA+ naive and CD45RA-negative memory subsets. The receptor's source is a man aged 18 to 35 in good health. This chain links TRBV14 with TRBJ2-7; D may be TRBD1 or TRBD2 (6 bases each). The sample was memory CD4+ T cells sorted from blood. Subset here: CD45RA-negative fraction. Written as DNA, the CDR3 is TGTGCCAGCAGCCAATTCAAGGGGGGCGAGCAGTACTTC. Translation: CASSQFKGGEQYF.